These 5 T cell receptor beta chains originate from one sample sequenced in a study of T cell repertoires in cytomegalovirus infection. Using its own MiXCR run on the reads, TCRdb lists one record per CDR3 protein. The data show hundreds of thousands of distinct CDR3 sequences, 33% seen once. The antigens these receptors bind are not known. The specimen comprised cultured PBMCs, sampled from culture after CMV antigen stimulation. Receptors were obtained from a human donor in good health (CMV status not recorded). Some clones in this sample may be carry-over from other donors' samples.

The chain employs TRBV20-1 and TRBJ1-6; possible D gene TRBD1, 5 bases. The CDR3 loop spans 14 amino acids. Between the trimmed V and J ends, which lost 2 bases and 7 bases, there was a span of 12 bases. Per germline, CDR1 DFQATT and CDR2 SNEGSKA (reference sequence). CDR3 coding DNA: TGCAGTGCTAGAAGACGAGGGGAGAATTCACCCCTCCACTTT. Amino acids: CSARRRGENSPLHF.

Only a few counts were recorded for this clonotype. The J gene is TRBJ1-1, the V gene TRBV5-5; 9 bases are a match to TRBD1. J was trimmed by 4 bases and V by 4 bases; bases with no gene match: 11. CDR1 SGHKS and CDR2 YYEKEE come from the germline V gene (reference sequence). The CDR3 has 16 residues. This CDR3 reads CASSRYLRDRATEAFF. The CDR3 bases are TGTGCCAGCAGCCGCTACCTCCGGGACAGGGCCACTGAAGCTTTCTTT.

V usage is TRBV7-9 and J usage is TRBJ2-2; D not certain. The CDR3 has 13 amino acids. The V gene lost 7 bases and the J gene lost 5 bases, with 11 bases spanning the gap. The V gene's germline CDR1 is SEHNR and CDR2 FQNEAQ (reference sequence). CDR3 in amino acids: CASTRLLTGELFF. CDR3 nucleotide sequence: TGTGCCAGCACCCGACTTCTAACCGGGGAGCTGTTTTTT.

This rearrangement joins TRBV30 to TRBJ1-2; TRBD1 agrees at 8 bases. The CDR3 length is 14 residues. Losses at the gene ends were 0 bases for V and 7 bases for J; bases not matched to a gene: 7. The germline V gene has CDR1 GTSNPN and CDR2 SVGIG (reference sequence). The CDR3 reads CAWSVPTGVRGYTF. In nucleotides, the CDR3 is TGTGCCTGGAGTGTACCGACAGGGGTTCGTGGCTACACCTTC.

This rearrangement joins TRBV12-5 to TRBJ2-2, with 10 bases identical to TRBD2. The V segment lost 5 bases and the J segment 1 base; nucleotides outside the gene matches: 7. The germline V gene encodes CDR1 LGHNT and CDR2 FRNRAP. The CDR3 has 17 amino acids. The DNA for the CDR3 is TGTGCTAGTGGTGGCGACATAGCGGGAGGGAACACCGGGGAGCTGTTTTTT. Protein sequence: CASGGDIAGGNTGELFF.